Listed below are T cell receptor beta chains from one sample, sequenced in a study of T-cell memory formation after mild COVID-19. TCRdb ran MiXCR on the 5' RACE reads and lists one entry per CDR3 protein. The profile shows about 430,000 distinct CDR3 sequences, 20% to 25% of them singletons. Sequencing input: PBMCs or a T cell subset sorted from them (not recorded which). These receptors were taken from an adult woman who had mild COVID-19 (a few samples of this study predate the infection). Cell type and time point are not known. CDR3s include the opening cysteine and the closing phenylalanine or tryptophan. A D gene is named only where the DNA matches it firmly. The size field is filled for only some rows; it gives once, few, many or a size class.

TRBJ1-2,NA,few,15,TRBV6-6,CASSYSVSANYGYTF,TGTGCCAGCAGTTACTCGGTATCAGCAAACTATGGCTACACCTTC
TRBJ2-7,TRBD2,NA,16,TRBV4-1,CASSPSIERGAYEQYF,TGCGCCAGCAGCCCCTCAATAGAGCGGGGGGCCTACGAGCAGTACTTC
TRBJ1-2,NA,NA,13,TRBV7-8,CASSFKSNYGYTF,TGTGCCAGCAGCTTCAAGTCTAACTATGGCTACACCTTC
TRBJ2-5,NA,NA,14,TRBV7-2,CASSYTGLGETQYF,TGTGCCAGCAGCTACACGGGGCTGGGGGAGACCCAGTACTTC
TRBJ2-2,TRBD1,NA,16,TRBV19,CASSLRIGTATGELFF,TGTGCCAGTAGTCTTAGAATTGGGACAGCCACCGGGGAGCTGTTTTTT
TRBJ1-5,NA,few,20,TRBV15,CATSRDRQGMGLRSNQPQHF,TGTGCCACCAGCAGAGATCGTCAGGGAATGGGTCTGAGGAGCAATCAGCCCCAGCATTTT
TRBJ2-2,TRBD2,NA,16,TRBV30,CAWSAGLAENTGELFF,TGTGCCTGGAGCGCTGGACTAGCGGAGAACACCGGGGAGCTGTTTTTT
TRBJ2-7,TRBD1,NA,15,TRBV7-6,CASSLEGQPQYEQYF,TGTGCCAGCAGCTTAGAGGGACAGCCACAATACGAGCAGTACTTC
TRBJ1-1,NA,few,17,TRBV7-2,CASSSTGTMIVRSEAFF,TGTGCCAGCAGCTCCACAGGTACCATGATCGTTCGGTCTGAAGCTTTCTTT
TRBJ1-3,NA,few,18,TRBV4-1,CASSQEETAQSSGNTIYF,TGCGCCAGCAGCCAAGAGGAGACTGCACAGAGCTCTGGAAACACCATATATTTT
TRBJ2-5,NA,few,13,TRBV7-9,CASSLVLGETQYF,TGTGCCAGCAGCTTAGTATTAGGAGAGACCCAGTACTTC
TRBJ2-7,NA,NA,15,TRBV7-9,CASSGKTGTHPEQYF,TGTGCCAGCAGCGGCAAGACAGGGACTCACCCCGAGCAGTACTTC
TRBJ2-1,TRBD1,few,10,TRBV6-5,CATGTALQFF,TGTGCCACAGGGACAGCGCTGCAGTTCTTC
TRBJ1-6,NA,NA,19,TRBV7-6,CASSPSLRGVNSYNSPLHF,TGTGCCAGCAGCCCTAGTTTGCGGGGGGTCAACTCCTATAATTCACCCCTCCACTTT
TRBJ2-4,NA,few,19,TRBV7-8,CASSITIHRDRLAKNIQYF,TGTGCCAGCAGCATAACCATACACAGGGACCGACTAGCCAAAAACATTCAGTACTTC
TRBJ1-4,TRBD1,NA,15,TRBV7-9,CASSPDRGHGEKLFF,TGTGCCAGCAGCCCCGACAGGGGGCATGGTGAAAAACTGTTTTTT
TRBJ1-3,NA,few,15,TRBV6-5,CASTAGGSSGNTIYF,TGTGCCAGCACCGCGGGGGGTAGCTCTGGAAACACCATATATTTT
TRBJ1-4,NA,few,16,TRBV4-2,CASSQVRTGTNEKLFF,TGTGCCAGCAGCCAAGTACGGACGGGAACTAATGAAAAACTGTTTTTT
TRBJ2-2,NA,NA,16,TRBV10-3,CAISAGASGGAGELFF,TGTGCCATCAGTGCCGGGGCGTCAGGAGGGGCCGGGGAGCTGTTTTTT
TRBJ2-4,NA,NA,11,TRBV23-1,CASSCRGVQYF,TGCGCCAGCAGTTGCCGGGGCGTTCAGTACTTC
TRBJ1-3,NA,NA,14,TRBV9,CASSVAPGVDTIYF,TGTGCCAGCAGCGTAGCCCCGGGTGTGGACACCATATATTTT
TRBJ2-1,TRBD2,NA,21,TRBV11-2,CASSLDLEAGRGTAAYNEQFF,TGTGCCAGCAGCTTAGATCTAGAAGCGGGAAGGGGTACGGCGGCCTACAATGAGCAGTTCTTC
TRBJ1-2,NA,NA,15,TRBV5-6,CASSLEGGSGYGYTF,TGTGCCAGCAGCTTGGAAGGGGGTTCTGGCTATGGCTACACCTTC